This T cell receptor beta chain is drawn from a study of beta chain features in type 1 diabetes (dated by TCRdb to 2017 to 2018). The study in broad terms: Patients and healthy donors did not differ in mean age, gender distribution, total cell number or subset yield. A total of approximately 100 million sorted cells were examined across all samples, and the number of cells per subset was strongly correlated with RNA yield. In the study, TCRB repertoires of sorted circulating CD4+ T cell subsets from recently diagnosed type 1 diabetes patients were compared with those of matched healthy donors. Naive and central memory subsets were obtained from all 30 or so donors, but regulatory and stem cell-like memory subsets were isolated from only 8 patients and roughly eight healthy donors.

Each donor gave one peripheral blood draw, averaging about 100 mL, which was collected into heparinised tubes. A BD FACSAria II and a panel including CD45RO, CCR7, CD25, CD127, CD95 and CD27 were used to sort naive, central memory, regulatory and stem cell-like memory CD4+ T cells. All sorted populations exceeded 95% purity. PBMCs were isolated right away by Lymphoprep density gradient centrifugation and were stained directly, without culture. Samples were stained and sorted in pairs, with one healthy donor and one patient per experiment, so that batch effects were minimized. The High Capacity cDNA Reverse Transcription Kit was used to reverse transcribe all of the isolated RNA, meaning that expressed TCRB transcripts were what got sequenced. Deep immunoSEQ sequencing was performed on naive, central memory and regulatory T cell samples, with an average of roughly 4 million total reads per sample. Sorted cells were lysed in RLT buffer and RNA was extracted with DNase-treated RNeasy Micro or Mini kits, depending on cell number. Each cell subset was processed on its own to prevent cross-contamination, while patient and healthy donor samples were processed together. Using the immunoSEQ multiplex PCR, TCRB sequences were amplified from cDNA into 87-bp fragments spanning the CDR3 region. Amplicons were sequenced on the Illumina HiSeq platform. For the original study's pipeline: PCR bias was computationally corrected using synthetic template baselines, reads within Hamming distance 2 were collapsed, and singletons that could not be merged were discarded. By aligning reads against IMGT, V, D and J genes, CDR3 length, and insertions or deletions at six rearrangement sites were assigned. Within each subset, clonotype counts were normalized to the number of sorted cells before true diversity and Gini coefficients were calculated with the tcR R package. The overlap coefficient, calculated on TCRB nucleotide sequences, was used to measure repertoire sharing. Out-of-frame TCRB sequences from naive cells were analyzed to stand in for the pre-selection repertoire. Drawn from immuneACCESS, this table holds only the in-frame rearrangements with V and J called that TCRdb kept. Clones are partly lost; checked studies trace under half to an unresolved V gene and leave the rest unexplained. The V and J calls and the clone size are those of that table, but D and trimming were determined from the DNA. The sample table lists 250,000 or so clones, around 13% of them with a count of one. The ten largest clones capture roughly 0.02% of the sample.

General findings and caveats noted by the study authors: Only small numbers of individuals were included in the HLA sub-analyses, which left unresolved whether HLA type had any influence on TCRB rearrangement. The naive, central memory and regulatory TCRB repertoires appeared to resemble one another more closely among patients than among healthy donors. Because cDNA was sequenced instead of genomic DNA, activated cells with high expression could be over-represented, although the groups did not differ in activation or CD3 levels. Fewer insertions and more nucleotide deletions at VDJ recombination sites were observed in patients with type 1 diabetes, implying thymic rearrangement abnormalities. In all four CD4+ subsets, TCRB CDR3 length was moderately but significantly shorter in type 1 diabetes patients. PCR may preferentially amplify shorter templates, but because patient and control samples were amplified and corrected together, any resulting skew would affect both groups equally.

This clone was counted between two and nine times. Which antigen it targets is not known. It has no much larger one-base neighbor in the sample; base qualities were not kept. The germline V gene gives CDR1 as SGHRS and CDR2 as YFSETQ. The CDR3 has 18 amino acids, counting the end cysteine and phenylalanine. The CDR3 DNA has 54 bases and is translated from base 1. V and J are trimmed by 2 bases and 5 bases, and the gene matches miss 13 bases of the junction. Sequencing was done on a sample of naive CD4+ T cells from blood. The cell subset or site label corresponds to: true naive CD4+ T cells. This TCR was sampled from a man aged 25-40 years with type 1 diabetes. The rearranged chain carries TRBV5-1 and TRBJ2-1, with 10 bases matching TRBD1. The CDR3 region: CASSFDLRDRGFDNEQFF. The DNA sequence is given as TGCGCCAGCAGCTTCGACCTCCGGGACAGGGGTTTCGACAATGAGCAGTTCTTC.